The TCR beta chain under discussion was sequenced for a study of cytomegalovirus exposure and HLA in healthy donors. Amplification used 60 Vbeta primers and 13 Jbeta primers. Sequencing was performed with immunoSEQ multiplex PCR; in TCRdb, only in-frame clones are kept and a portion is missing. The data hold around 180,000 clones, with roughly 71% observed a single time. The ends lost 8 bases at V and 2 bases at J; junction bases unmatched: 7. CDR3 length: 15 amino acids. Germline values: CDR1 LNHDA, CDR2 SQIVND (reference sequence). The sequencing input was PBMCs. The receptor comes from a girl aged 5 to 17 in good health and CMV-seronegative. The chain recombines TRBV19 with TRBJ2-1, with TRBD2 matching over 9 bases. The CDR3 is CASCRSGGAYNEQFF. The CDR3 DNA reads as TGTGCCAGTTGTCGTAGCGGGGGAGCCTACAATGAGCAGTTCTTC.